The present T cell receptor (beta chain) was sequenced within a study of blood T cell repertoires in COVID-19. Study at large: PBMCs, B-cell-depleted T cells, or T cells provided the cDNA or gDNA that made up the material.

Original processing methods: Researchers report that nucleated cell counts were estimated from reference gene primer amplification. Produced via immunoSEQ multiplex PCR; TCRdb's table is partial and in-frame only. V, J and clone size are those of that table, while D and trimming were read from the DNA. The table includes 130,000 to 150,000 clones, about 85% detected once. This TCR came from a middle-aged woman with active or convalescent COVID-19. Sequencing input: peripheral blood.

The DNA of the CDR3 is TGTGCCAGCTCACCGACCAGGGCCCACGAGCAGTACTTC. This sequence encodes CASSPTRAHEQYF. The chain links TRBV18 to TRBJ2-7, with D perhaps matching TRBD1 (5 bases). The CDR3 spans 13 residues. Trimming stripped 3 bases from V and 5 bases from J, with 11 bases between. CDR1 is KGHSH and CDR2 is LQKENI in the germline V gene.